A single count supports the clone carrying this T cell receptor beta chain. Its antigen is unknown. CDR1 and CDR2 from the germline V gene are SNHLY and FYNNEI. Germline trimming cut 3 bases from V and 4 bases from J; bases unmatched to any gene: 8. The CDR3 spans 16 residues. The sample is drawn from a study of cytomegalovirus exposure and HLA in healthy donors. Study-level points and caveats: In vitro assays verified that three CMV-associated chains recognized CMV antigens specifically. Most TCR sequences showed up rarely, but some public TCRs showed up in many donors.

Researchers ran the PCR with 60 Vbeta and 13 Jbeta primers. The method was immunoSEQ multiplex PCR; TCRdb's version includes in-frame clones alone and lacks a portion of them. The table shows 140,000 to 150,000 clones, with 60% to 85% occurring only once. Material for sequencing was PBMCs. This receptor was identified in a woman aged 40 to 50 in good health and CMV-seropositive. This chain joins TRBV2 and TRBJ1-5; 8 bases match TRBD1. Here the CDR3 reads CASSDGPGGVNQPQHF. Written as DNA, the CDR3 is TGTGCCAGCAGTGATGGGCCAGGGGGCGTAAATCAGCCCCAGCATTTT.